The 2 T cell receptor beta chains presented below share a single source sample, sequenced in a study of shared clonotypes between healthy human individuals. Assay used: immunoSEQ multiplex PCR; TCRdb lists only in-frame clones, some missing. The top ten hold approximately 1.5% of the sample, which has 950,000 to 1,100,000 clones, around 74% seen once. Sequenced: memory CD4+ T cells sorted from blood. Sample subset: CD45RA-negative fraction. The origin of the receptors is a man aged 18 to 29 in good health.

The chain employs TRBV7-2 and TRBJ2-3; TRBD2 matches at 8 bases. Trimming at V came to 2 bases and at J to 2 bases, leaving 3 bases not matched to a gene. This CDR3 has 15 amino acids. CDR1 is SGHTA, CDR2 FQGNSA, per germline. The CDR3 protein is CASSLRGLATDTQYF. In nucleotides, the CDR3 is TGTGCCAGCAGCTTACGTGGACTAGCCACAGATACGCAGTATTTT. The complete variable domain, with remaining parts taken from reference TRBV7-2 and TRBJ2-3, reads GAGVSQSPSNKVTEKGKDVELRCDPISGHTALYWYRQSLGQGLEFLIYFQGNSAPDKSGLPSDRFSAERTGGSVSTLTIQRTQQEDSAVYLCASSLRGLATDTQYFGPGTRLTVL.

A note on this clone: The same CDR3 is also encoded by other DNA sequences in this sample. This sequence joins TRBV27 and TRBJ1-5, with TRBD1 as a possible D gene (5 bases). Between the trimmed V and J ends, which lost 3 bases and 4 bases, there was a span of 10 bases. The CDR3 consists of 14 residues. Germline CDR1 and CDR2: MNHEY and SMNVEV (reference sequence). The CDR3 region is CASSLSGGNQPQHF. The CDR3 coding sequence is TGTGCCAGCAGTTTGTCGGGGGGTAATCAGCCCCAGCATTTT.